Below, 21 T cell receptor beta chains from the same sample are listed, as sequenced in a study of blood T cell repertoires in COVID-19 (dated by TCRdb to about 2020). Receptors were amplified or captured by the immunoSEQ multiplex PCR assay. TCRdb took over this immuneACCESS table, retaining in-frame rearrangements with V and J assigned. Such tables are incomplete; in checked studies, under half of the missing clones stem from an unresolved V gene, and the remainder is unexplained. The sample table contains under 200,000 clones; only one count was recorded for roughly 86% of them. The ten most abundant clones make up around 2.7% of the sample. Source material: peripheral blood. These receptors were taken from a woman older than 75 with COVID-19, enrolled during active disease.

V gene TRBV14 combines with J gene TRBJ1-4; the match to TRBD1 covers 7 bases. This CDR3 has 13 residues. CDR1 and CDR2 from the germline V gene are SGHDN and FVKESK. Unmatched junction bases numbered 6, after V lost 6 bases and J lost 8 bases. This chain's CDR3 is CASSRTGTEKLFF. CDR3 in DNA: TGTGCCAGCAGTAGGACAGGCACCGAAAAACTGTTTTTT. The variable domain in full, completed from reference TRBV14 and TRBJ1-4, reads EAGVTQFPSHSVIEKGQTVTLRCDPISGHDNLYWYRRVMGKEIKFLLHFVKESKQDESGMPNNRFLAERTGGTYSTLKVQPAELEDSGVYFCASSRTGTEKLFFGSGTQLSVL.

The CDR3 nucleotides read TGTGCCAGCAGTTACGCTGGGACTAGCGGGGGGGCCTACAATGAGCAGTTCTTC. It codes for CASSYAGTSGGAYNEQFF. V and J are TRBV6-2 or TRBV6-3 and TRBJ2-1; 16 bases match TRBD2. This CDR3 is 18 amino acids long. V lost 2 bases, J lost 2 bases, and 3 bases stayed unmatched. The germline CDR1 and CDR2 sequences are MNHEY and SVGEGT.

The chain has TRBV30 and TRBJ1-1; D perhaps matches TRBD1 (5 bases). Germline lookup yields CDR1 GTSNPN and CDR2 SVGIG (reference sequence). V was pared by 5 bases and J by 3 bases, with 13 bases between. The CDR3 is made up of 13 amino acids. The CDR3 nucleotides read TGTGCCTGGTGTCAGGGATCCCACACTGAAGCTTTCTTT. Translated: CAWCQGSHTEAFF.

The CDR3: CASSLAGTGDLYGYTF. CDR3 in DNA: TGTGCCAGCAGCTTAGCCGGGACAGGGGACCTTTATGGCTACACCTTC. The chain is built from TRBV7-6 and TRBJ1-2, with 10 positions matching TRBD1. Germline loops: CDR1 SGHVS, CDR2 FNYEAQ. The V gene end was trimmed by 0 bases and the J gene end by 5 bases; junction bases not matched to a gene: 6. The CDR3 is 16 residues long. The complete variable domain, with remaining parts taken from reference TRBV7-6 and TRBJ1-2, reads GAGVSQSPRYKVTKRGQDVALRCDPISGHVSLYWYRQALGQGPEFLTYFNYEAQQDKSGLPNDRFSAERPEGSISTLTIQRTEQRDSAMYRCASSLAGTGDLYGYTFGSGTRLTVV.

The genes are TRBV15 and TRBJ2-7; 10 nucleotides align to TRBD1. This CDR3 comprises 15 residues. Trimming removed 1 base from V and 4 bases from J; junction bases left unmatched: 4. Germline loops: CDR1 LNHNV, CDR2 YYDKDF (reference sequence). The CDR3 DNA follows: TGTGCCACCAGCAGAGCTGGGACAGGGGCTTACGAGCAGTACTTC. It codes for CATSRAGTGAYEQYF.

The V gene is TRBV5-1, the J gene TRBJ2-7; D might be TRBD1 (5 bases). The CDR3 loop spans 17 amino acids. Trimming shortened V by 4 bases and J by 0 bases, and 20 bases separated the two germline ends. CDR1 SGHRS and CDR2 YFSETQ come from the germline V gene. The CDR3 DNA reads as TGCGCCAGCAGCCCCGAGTGGGGCGCGACACACTCCTACGAGCAGTACTTC. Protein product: CASSPEWGATHSYEQYF.

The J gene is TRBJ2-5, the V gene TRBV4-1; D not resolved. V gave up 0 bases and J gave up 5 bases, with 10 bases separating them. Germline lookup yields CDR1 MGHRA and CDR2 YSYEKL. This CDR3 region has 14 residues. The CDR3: CASSQDISGETQYF. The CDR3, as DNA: TGCGCCAGCAGCCAAGATATCTCCGGGGAGACCCAGTACTTC.

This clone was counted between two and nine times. Written as DNA, the CDR3 is TGCGCCAGCAGCTCCGGGACTAGCGGGAGCGCAGATACGCAGTATTTT. Translated: CASSSGTSGSADTQYF. This chain links TRBV5-1 with TRBJ2-3, with 14 bases fitting TRBD2. The junction had 4 bases not matched to a gene; V was cut back by 3 bases and J by 4 bases. The germline V gene has CDR1 SGHRS and CDR2 YFSETQ. There are 16 residues in the CDR3.

The DNA of the CDR3 is TGCAGCGTTGCCCTCACAGGGGACGAGCAGTACTTC. It encodes CSVALTGDEQYF. The chain employs TRBV29-1 and TRBJ2-7; 7 bases map to TRBD1. The CDR3 has 12 amino acids. V shed 4 bases, J shed 5 bases, and the junction held 5 bases outside the gene matches. Germline values: CDR1 SQVTM, CDR2 ANQGSEA.

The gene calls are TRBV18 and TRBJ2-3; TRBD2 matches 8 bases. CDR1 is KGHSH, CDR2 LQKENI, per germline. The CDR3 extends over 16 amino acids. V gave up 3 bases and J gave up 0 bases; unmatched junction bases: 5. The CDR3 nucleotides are TGTGCCAGCTCACCCTGGACTAGCACAAGCACAGATACGCAGTATTTT. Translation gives CASSPWTSTSTDTQYF.

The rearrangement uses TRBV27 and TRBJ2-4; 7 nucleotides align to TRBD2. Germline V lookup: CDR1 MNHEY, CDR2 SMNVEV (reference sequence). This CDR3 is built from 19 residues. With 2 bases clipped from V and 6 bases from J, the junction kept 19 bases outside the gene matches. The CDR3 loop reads CASSLTSRGAGAPRNIQYF. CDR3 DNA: TGTGCCAGCAGTTTAACGTCCCGTGGGGCGGGAGCCCCCCGAAACATTCAGTACTTC.

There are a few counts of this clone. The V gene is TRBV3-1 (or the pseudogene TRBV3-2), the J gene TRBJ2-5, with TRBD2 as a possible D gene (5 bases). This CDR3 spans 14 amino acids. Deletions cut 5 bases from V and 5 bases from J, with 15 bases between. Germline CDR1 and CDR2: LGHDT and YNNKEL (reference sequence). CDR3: CASSGRGRGETQYF. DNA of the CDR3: TGTGCCAGCAGCGGGAGAGGGCGAGGGGAGACCCAGTACTTC.

The CDR3 DNA reads as TGTGCCAGCAGCCTAGCGGGGCAATACAATGAGCAGTTCTTC. Its protein product is CASSLAGQYNEQFF. V and J are TRBV28 and TRBJ2-1, with 9 bases matching TRBD2. V was clipped by 6 bases and J by 4 bases; unmatched bases: 4. The CDR3 totals 14 residues. Per germline, CDR1 MDHEN and CDR2 SYDVKM.

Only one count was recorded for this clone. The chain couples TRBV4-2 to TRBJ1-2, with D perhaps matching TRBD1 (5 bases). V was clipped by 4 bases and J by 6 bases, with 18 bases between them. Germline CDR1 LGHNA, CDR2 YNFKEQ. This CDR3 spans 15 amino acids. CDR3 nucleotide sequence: TGTGCCAGCAGCCTGCGGCGGGAAGAAGGGGATGGCTACACCTTC. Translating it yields CASSLRREEGDGYTF.

The chain's CDR3 is CASSQAGGHEQYF. The CDR3 nucleotides read TGTGCCAGCAGCCAGGCAGGGGGACACGAGCAGTACTTC. The chain combines TRBV3-1 (or the pseudogene TRBV3-2) with TRBJ2-7; TRBD1 matches 7 bases. The CDR3 length is 13 residues. CDR1 LGHDT and CDR2 YNNKEL come from the germline V gene (reference sequence). Trimming took 3 bases from V and 5 from J; bases not matched to a gene: 4.

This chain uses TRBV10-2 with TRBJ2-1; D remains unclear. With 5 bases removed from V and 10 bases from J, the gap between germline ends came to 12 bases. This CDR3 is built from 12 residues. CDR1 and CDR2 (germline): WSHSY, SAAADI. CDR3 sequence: CASSYQSGEQFF. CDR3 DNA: TGCGCCAGCAGTTACCAGTCCGGGGAGCAGTTCTTC.

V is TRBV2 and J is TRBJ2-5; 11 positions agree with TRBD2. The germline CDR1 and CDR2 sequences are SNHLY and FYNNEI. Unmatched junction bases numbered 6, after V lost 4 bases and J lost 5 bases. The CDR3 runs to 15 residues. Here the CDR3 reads CASSGLPSGGETQYF. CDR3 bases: TGTGCCAGCAGTGGCCTTCCTAGCGGGGGGGAGACCCAGTACTTC.

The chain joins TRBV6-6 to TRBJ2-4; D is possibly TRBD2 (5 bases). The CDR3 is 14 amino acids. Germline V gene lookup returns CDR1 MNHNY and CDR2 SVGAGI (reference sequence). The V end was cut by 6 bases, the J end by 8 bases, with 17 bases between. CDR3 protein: CASSSRGSSDIQYF. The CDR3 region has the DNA TGTGCCAGCAGCTCCCGAGGGTCGAGTGACATTCAGTACTTC.

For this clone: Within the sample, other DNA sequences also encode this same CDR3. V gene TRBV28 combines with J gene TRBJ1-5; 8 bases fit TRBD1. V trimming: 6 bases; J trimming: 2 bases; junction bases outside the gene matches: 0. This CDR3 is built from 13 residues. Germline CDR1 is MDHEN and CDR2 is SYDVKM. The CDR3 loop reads CASRTGGNQPQHF. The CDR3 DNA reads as TGTGCCAGCAGGACAGGGGGCAATCAGCCCCAGCATTTT.

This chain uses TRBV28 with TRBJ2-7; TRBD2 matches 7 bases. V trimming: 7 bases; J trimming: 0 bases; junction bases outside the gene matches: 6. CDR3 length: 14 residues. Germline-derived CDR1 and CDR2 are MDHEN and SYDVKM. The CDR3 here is CASMPSGSSYEQYF. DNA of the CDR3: TGTGCCAGCATGCCTAGCGGAAGCTCCTACGAGCAGTACTTC.

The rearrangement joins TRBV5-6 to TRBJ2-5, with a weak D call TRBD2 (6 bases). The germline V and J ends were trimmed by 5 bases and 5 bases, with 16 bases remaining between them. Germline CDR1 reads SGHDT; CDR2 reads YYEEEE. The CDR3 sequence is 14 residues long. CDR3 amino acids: CASRTPGGAETQYF. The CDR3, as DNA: TGTGCCAGCAGAACTCCCGGGGGAGCGGAGACCCAGTACTTC.